This TCR beta chain was observed in a study of T cells in Graves' hyperthyroidism and ophthalmopathy. General study results and limits: Blood also contained most expanded thyroid clonotypes above 0.001.

The germline gives CDR1 SQVTM, CDR2 ANQGSEA. The CDR3 sequence is 13 residues long. V was clipped by 1 base and J by 0 bases, with 4 bases between them. With regard to this clonotype: The antigen is undetermined.

Lactation, pregnancy, other autoimmune disease or uncontrolled infection excluded patients. Diagnoses were made from clinical symptoms, serum measures (thyroxine and TRAb), thyroid ultrasound and orbital computed tomography. Fresh 10 ml peripheral blood yielded PBMCs. The TCR beta CDR3 regions underwent amplification using RNA transcripts as the source. The TCR CDR3 was amplified in a first-round RT-PCR using the HTBI primer set. TCRdb re-analysed the multiplex PCR reads in MiXCR, keeping a single row per CDR3 protein. Seen here are 400,000 to 500,000 distinct CDR3 sequences, roughly 15% observed once, and the top ten hold approximately 5.8%.

The receptor was isolated from a woman in her late teens or twenties with Graves' hyperthyroidism. The specimen was blood. This rearrangement joins TRBV29-1 to TRBJ2-1; no reliable D call. As DNA, the CDR3 is TGCAGCGTTGAAGGGAACTCCTACAATGAGCAGTTCTTC. Protein: CSVEGNSYNEQFF.